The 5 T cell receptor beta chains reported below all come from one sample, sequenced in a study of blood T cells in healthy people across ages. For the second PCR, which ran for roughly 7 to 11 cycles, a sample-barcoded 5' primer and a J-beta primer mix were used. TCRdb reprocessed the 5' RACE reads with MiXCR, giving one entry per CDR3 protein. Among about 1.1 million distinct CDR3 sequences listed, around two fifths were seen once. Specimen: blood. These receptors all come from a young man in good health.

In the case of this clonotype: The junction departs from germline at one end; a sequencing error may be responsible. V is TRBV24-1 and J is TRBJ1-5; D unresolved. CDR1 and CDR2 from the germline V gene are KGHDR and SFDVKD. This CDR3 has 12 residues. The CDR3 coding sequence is TGTGCCTCCAGTGGTCCGGATCAGCCCCAGCATTTT. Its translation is CASSGPDQPQHF.

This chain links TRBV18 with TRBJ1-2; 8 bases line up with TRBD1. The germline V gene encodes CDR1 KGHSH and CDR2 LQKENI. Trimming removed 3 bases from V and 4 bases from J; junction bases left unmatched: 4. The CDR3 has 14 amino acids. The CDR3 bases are TGTGCCAGCTCACCGGACAGGGACGCCTATGGCTACACCTTC. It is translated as CASSPDRDAYGYTF. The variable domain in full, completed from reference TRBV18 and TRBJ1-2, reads NAGVMQNPRHLVRRRGQEARLRCSPMKGHSHVYWYRQLPEEGLKFMVYLQKENIIDESGMPKERFSAEFPKEGPSILRIQQVVRGDSAAYFCASSPDRDAYGYTFGSGTRLTVV.

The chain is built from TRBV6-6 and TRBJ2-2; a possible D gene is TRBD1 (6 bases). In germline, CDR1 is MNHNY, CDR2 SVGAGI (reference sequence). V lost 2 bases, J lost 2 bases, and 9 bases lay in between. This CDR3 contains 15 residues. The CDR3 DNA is TGTGCCAGCAGTTACGACAGGCCAAACACCGGGGAGCTGTTTTTT. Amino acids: CASSYDRPNTGELFF.

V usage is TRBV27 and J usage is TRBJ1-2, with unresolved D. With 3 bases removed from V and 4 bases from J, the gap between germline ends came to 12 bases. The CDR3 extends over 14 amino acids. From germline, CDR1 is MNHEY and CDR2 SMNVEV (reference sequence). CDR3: CASSLSQLGYGYTF. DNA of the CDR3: TGTGCCAGCAGTTTGAGTCAGCTCGGCTATGGCTACACCTTC.

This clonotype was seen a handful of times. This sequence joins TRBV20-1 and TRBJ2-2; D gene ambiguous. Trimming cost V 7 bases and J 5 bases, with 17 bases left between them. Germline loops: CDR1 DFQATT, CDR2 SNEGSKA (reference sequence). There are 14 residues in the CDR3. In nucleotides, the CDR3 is TGCAGTGGTTGGGTGGCAGCCGATACCGGGGAGCTGTTTTTT. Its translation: CSGWVAADTGELFF.